This TCR beta chain was obtained from a study of cytomegalovirus exposure and HLA in healthy donors. Primers included in the PCR were 60 Vbeta and 13 Jbeta primers. This table comes from immunoSEQ multiplex PCR, and its TCRdb copy is limited to in-frame clones, with some not included. The sample has 90,000 to 120,000 clones; 76% are singletons. CDR3 length equals 13 residues. V was cut by 5 bases and J by 2 bases, with 9 bases left in between. The germline V gene encodes CDR1 LNHDA and CDR2 SQIVND (reference sequence). The rearrangement joins TRBV19 to TRBJ1-1, with D perhaps matching TRBD1 (6 bases). Input material: PBMCs. This TCR derives from a woman between 18 and 29 years old in good health and CMV-seropositive. The CDR3 bases are TGTGCCAGTAGTGGGGGCGCTAACACTGAAGCTTTCTTT. Translating gives CASSGGANTEAFF.